This T cell receptor (beta chain) was sequenced in a study of a mutant IDH1 vaccine in newly diagnosed glioma. Across the whole study: Radiotherapy, temozolomide, or both had been given previously, and both were given to most.

This clone has only one observation. The antigen remains unidentified. Generated by immunoSEQ multiplex PCR, the TCRdb table keeps only in-frame clones and is missing some. This sample has roughly 34,000 clones, with 56% found just once. The CDR3 totals 14 residues. V trimming: 7 bases; J trimming: 3 bases; junction bases outside the gene matches: 8. From germline, CDR1 is SQVTM and CDR2 ANQGSEA. The time point here: week 5, during vaccination. The study gave 300 ug of mutant IDH1 20-mer peptide per vaccine dose, with topical imiquimod. Study outcomes and limitations: There seemed to be no relation between pseudoprogression and changes in top peripheral T cell clonotypes.

The sequencing here drew on PBMCs, taken from a glioma patient whose treatment included an IDH1 peptide vaccine. The receptor was derived from a woman aged 18-29 years with glioma. This sequence joins TRBV29-1 and TRBJ2-5; 10 bases map to TRBD1. Written as DNA, the CDR3 is TGCAGCGCAAGACACGGGACAGGGGAAGAGACCCAGTACTTC. Translation gives CSARHGTGEETQYF.